This T cell receptor (beta chain) was retrieved from a study of blood T cell repertoires in COVID-19. Overall study context: The samples span acute and convalescent COVID-19 from the United States, Italy and Spain. T cells, B-cell-depleted T cells, or PBMCs provided the cDNA or gDNA that served as material.

The CDR3 consists of 13 residues. Germline assignment: CDR1 ENHRY and CDR2 SYGVKD. Trimming cost V 6 bases and J 1 base, with 9 bases left between them. Some clones are missing from TCRdb's copy, which holds only in-frame ones; the method was immunoSEQ multiplex PCR. The table shows some 350,000 clones, with 89% occurring only once. Enrollment of patients from Seattle took place during active infection, with longitudinal follow-up. The chain recombines TRBV10-3 with TRBJ2-5; a possible D gene is TRBD2 (6 bases). The sequence came from a woman aged 25 to 39 with COVID-19, enrolled during active disease. Sample: peripheral blood. CDR3 in amino acids: CAIRAGSQETQYF. The CDR3 nucleotides are TGTGCCATCAGGGCGGGGAGCCAAGAGACCCAGTACTTC.